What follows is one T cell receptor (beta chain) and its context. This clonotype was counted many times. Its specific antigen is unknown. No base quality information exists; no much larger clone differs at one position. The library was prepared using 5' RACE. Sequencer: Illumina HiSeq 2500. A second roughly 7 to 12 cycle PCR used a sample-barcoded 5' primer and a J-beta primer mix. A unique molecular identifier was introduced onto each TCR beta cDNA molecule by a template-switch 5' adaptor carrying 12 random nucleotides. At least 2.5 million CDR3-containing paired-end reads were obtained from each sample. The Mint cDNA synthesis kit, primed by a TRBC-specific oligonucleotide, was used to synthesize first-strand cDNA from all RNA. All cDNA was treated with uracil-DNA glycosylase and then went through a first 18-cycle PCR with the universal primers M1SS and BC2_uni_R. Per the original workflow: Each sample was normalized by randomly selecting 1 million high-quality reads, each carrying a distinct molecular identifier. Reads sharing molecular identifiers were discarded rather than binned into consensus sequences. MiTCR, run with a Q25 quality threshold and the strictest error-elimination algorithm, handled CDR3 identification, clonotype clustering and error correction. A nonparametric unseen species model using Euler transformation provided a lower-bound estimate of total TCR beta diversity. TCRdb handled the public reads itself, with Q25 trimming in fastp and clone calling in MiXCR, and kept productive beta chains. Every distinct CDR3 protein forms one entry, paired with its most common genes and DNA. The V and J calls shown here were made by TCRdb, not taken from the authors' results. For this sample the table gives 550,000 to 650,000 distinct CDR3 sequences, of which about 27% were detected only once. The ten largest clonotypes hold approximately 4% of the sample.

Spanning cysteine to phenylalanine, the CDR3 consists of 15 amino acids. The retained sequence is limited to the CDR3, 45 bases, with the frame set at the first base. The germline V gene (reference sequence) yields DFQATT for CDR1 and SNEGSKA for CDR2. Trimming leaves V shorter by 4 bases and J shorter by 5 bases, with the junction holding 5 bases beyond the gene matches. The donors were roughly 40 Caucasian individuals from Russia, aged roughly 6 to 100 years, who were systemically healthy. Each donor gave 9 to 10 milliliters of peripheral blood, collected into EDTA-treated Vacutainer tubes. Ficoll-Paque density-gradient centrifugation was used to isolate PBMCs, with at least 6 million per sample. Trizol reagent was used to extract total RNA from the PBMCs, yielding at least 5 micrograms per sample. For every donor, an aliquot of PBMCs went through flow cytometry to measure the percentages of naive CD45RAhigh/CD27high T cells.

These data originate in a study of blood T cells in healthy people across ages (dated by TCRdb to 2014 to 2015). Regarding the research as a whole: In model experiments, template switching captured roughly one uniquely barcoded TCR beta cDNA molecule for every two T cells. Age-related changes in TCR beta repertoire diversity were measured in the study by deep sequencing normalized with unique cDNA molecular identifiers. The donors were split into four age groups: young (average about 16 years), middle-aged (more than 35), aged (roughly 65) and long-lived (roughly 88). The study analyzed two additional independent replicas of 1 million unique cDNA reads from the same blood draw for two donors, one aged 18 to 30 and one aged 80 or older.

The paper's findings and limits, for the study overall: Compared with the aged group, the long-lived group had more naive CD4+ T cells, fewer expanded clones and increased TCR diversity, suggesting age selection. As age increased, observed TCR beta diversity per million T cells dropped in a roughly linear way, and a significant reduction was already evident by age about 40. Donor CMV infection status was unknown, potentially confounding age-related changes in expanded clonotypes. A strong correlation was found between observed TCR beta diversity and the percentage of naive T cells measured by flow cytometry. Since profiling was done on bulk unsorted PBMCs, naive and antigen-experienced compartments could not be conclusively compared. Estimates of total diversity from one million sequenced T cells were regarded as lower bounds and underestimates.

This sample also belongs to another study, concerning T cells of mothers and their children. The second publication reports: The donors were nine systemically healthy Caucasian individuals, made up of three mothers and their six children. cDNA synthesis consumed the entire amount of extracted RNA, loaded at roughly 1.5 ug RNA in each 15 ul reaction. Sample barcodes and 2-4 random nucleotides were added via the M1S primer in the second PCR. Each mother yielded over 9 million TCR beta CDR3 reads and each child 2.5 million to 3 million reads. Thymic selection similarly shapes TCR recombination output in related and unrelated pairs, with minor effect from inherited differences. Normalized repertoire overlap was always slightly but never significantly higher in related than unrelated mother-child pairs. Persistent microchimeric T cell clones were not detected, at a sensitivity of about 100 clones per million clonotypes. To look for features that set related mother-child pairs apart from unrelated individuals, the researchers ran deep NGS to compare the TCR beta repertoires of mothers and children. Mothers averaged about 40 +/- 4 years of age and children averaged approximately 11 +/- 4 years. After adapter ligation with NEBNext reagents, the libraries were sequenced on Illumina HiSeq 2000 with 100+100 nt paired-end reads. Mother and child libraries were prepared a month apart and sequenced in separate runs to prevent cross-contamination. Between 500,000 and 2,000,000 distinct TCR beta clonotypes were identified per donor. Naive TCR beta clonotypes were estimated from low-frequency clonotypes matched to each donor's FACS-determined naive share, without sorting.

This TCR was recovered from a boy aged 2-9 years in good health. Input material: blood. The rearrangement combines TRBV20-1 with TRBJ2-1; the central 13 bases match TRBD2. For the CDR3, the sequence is CSAIGTSGADNEQFF. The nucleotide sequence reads TGCAGTGCTATCGGGACTAGCGGGGCGGACAATGAGCAGTTCTTC.